This T cell receptor (beta chain) was captured in a study of T cell clones after liver transplantation. Looking at the study overall: Liver transplant recipients had immunosuppression withdrawal attempted within 2 years. Graft-donor-reactive sequences were compared with third-party-reactive TCRbeta sequences from pre-transplant mixed lymphocyte reactions. General study findings and limits: A larger donor-reactive than third-party decline suggested partial antigen-specific deletion.

Trimming removed 4 bases from V and 6 bases from J; junction bases left unmatched: 4. CDR1 is SGHTS, CDR2 YDEGEE, per germline. The CDR3 has 13 amino acids. This table comes from immunoSEQ multiplex PCR, and its TCRdb copy is limited to in-frame clones, with some not included. Counted here are 70,000 to 95,000 clones, less than 90% occurring once; the ten biggest clones make up less than 3.5%. For this clone: The target antigen is unknown.

The input for sequencing was CD4+ T cells from blood, taken at the 22-month timepoint. The clonotype comes from a human patient who received a liver transplant. T cells may partly derive from the graft donor. The chain joins TRBV5-8 to TRBJ2-7; 10 bases line up with TRBD1. Here the CDR3 DNA reads TGTGCCAGCAGCGGGACAGGGGTTCGCGAGCAGTACTTC. It translates to CASSGTGVREQYF.